These 17 T cell receptor beta chains share one sample of origin, sequenced in a study of shared clonotypes between healthy human individuals. Repertoires were generated with immunoSEQ multiplex PCR, while TCRdb's copy carries only in-frame clones and drops some. The sample lists 900,000 to 1,200,000 clones; roughly 74% were seen once. The sequencing input was memory CD4+ T cells from PBMCs. Stated subset: CD45RA-negative fraction. Every receptor here comes from a man between 18 and 35 years old in good health. Some clones in this sample may be carry-over from other donors' samples.

This clone was detected a few times. The rearrangement links TRBV10-3 to TRBJ2-5, with D possibly TRBD2 on 5 matching bases. Trimming left V 3 bases short and J 2 bases short, with 13 bases between. The CDR3 length is 15 residues. Germline CDR1 is ENHRY and CDR2 is SYGVKD. The CDR3 coding sequence is TGTGCCATCAGTGATCACGGGATTAGGCAAGAGACCCAGTACTTC. Translated, it gives CAISDHGIRQETQYF.

Here the CDR3 DNA reads TGTGCCAGCAGCTCGGGGACTAGCGGAACCTACGAGCAGTACTTC. This gives the protein CASSSGTSGTYEQYF. This chain links TRBV7-2 with TRBJ2-7; 11 nucleotides line up with TRBD2. V dropped 4 bases and J dropped 2; count of bases not matched to a gene: 4. This CDR3 is 15 amino acids long. Per germline, CDR1 SGHTA and CDR2 FQGNSA.

The CDR3 here is CASSVAGSSNQPQHF. The DNA of the CDR3 is TGTGCCAGCAGCGTAGCGGGCAGCTCCAATCAGCCCCAGCATTTT. V gene TRBV9 combines with J gene TRBJ1-5, with D unresolved. Trimming shortened V by 0 bases and J by 3 bases, and 10 bases separated the two germline ends. Germline CDR1 reads SGDLS; CDR2 reads YYNGEE. The CDR3 has 15 residues. Filled out from reference TRBV9 and TRBJ1-5, the complete variable domain reads DSGVTQTPKHLITATGQRVTLRCSPRSGDLSVYWYQQSLDQGLQFLIQYYNGEERAKGNILERFSAQQFPDLHSELNLSSLELGDSALYFCASSVAGSSNQPQHFGDGTRLSIL.

Comment on this clone: The identical CDR3 is also encoded by other nucleotide sequences in the sample. The CDR3 is CASSVGDRGYEQYF. Written as DNA, the CDR3 is TGTGCCAGCAGCGTAGGTGATAGAGGGTACGAGCAGTACTTC. The chain joins TRBV9 to TRBJ2-7, with D tentatively TRBD2 (5 bases). V was cut by 0 bases and J by 4 bases, with 11 bases left in between. Germline CDR1 SGDLS, CDR2 YYNGEE. CDR3 length equals 14 residues.

The CDR3 loop reads CASSPRMSGELFF. The CDR3, as DNA: TGTGCCAGCAGCCCTCGGATGAGCGGGGAGCTGTTTTTT. The chain employs TRBV7-7 and TRBJ2-2; D is undetermined. This CDR3 spans 13 amino acids. The germline V and J ends were trimmed by 5 bases and 7 bases, with 11 bases remaining between them. Germline V gene sequence: CDR1 SSHAT, CDR2 FNYEAQ (reference sequence).

This clone was picked up a small number of times. J is TRBJ2-7 and V is TRBV11-2, with 9 bases lining up with TRBD1. The germline CDR1 and CDR2 sequences are SGHAT and FQNNGV. The J segment lost 6 bases and the V segment lost 5 bases, leaving 8 bases of the junction unmatched. The CDR3 runs to 14 residues. In DNA form, the CDR3 reads TGTGCCAGCAGCCCGTGGACAGGGGAGAGCGAGCAGTACTTC. This sequence encodes CASSPWTGESEQYF.

CDR3: CASSPQSGSEQYF. CDR3 nucleotide sequence: TGTGCCAGCTCCCCTCAGTCTGGGTCCGAGCAGTACTTC. The chain combines TRBV18 with TRBJ2-7; no clear D. Trimming stripped 6 bases from V and 6 bases from J, with 15 bases between. Germline V CDR1 and CDR2: KGHSH, LQKENI. CDR3 length: 13 amino acids.

J is TRBJ2-5 and V is TRBV10-3, with D perhaps being TRBD1 or TRBD2 (6 bases each). The germline CDR1 and CDR2 sequences are ENHRY and SYGVKD. Trimming removed 6 bases from V and 5 bases from J, with 19 bases in between. The CDR3 length is 15 residues. CDR3 sequence reads: CAIRGGGHGWETQYF. CDR3 DNA sequence: TGTGCCATCAGAGGAGGGGGACACGGGTGGGAGACCCAGTACTTC.

This chain links TRBV20-1 with TRBJ2-1; D is uncertain. CDR3 length: 11 amino acids. Trimming shortened V by 5 bases and J by 8 bases, and 10 bases separated the two germline ends. Germline V gives CDR1 DFQATT, CDR2 SNEGSKA (reference sequence). The CDR3 is CSAGTLDEQFF. The CDR3 bases are TGCAGTGCTGGAACTCTGGATGAGCAGTTCTTC.

In regard to this clone: Other nucleotide sequences from this sample produce the same CDR3. The chain carries TRBV6-5 and TRBJ2-7; 7 bases agree with TRBD1. Germline V lookup: CDR1 MNHEY, CDR2 SVGAGI. J was trimmed by 1 base and V by 6 bases; bases with no gene match: 6. CDR3 length: 14 amino acids. In DNA, the CDR3 is TGTGCCAGCAGACCTCCGGGACAGTCCTACGAGCAGTACTTC. Translation: CASRPPGQSYEQYF.

This rearrangement joins TRBV6-5 to TRBJ1-2; perhaps TRBD1 as D (6 bases). The length of the CDR3 is 15 residues. The germline V gene encodes CDR1 MNHEY and CDR2 SVGAGI. Trimming took off 0 bases at V and 5 bases at J, with 13 bases between the two ends. Here the CDR3 reads CASSYSGGLGYGYTF. The CDR3 region has the DNA TGTGCCAGCAGTTACTCGGGGGGGCTAGGGTATGGCTACACCTTC.

This chain links TRBV6-6 with TRBJ2-7, with TRBD1 matching 9 bases. Germline trimming cut 5 bases from V and 4 bases from J; bases unmatched to any gene: 9. Looked up from germline, CDR1 is MNHNY and CDR2 is SVGAGI (reference sequence). The CDR3 contains 15 residues. The CDR3 is CASSATGTGRYEQYF. The CDR3 nucleotides are TGTGCCAGCAGTGCAACCGGGACAGGGCGATACGAGCAGTACTTC.

This clone was observed a few times. The chain employs TRBV2 and TRBJ2-7, with unresolved D. CDR3 length: 11 amino acids. Per germline, CDR1 SNHLY and CDR2 FYNNEI. V was pared by 5 bases and J by 6 bases, with 8 bases between. The CDR3 sequence: CASSNAGEQYF. The CDR3 nucleotides are TGTGCCAGCAGTAACGCCGGCGAGCAGTACTTC.

The chain has TRBV6-1 and TRBJ1-5, with TRBD1 matching over 7 bases. V was clipped by 5 bases and J by 2 bases; unmatched bases: 9. This CDR3 is 16 amino acids long. CDR1 is MNHNS, CDR2 SASEGT, per germline. As DNA, the CDR3 is TGTGCCAGCAGTAAAGACAGGGAGGGGGGCAATCAGCCCCAGCATTTT. This sequence encodes CASSKDREGGNQPQHF.

The chain uses TRBV19 and TRBJ2-4, with a possible D match to TRBD1 (6 bases). The CDR3 totals 19 residues. Per the germline V gene, CDR1 is LNHDA and CDR2 is SQIVND (reference sequence). Trimming stripped 2 bases from V and 1 base from J, with 21 bases between. The CDR3 nucleotides are TGTGCCAGTAGTATACAGCACAGGGATACTAAATTGGCCAAAAACATTCAGTACTTC. Protein: CASSIQHRDTKLAKNIQYF.

This rearrangement joins TRBV5-1 to TRBJ1-1; D is possibly TRBD1 (5 bases). From germline, CDR1 is SGHRS and CDR2 YFSETQ. The length of the CDR3 is 14 residues. Trimming removed 0 bases at V and 11 bases at J, with 17 bases between. CDR3 sequence: CASSLVEGQGYAFF. CDR3 coding DNA: TGCGCCAGCAGCTTGGTGGAGGGCCAGGGATACGCTTTCTTT.

The V gene is TRBV7-2, the J gene TRBJ2-7; TRBD1 agrees at 9 bases. Germline values: CDR1 SGHTA, CDR2 FQGNSA. The CDR3 totals 16 residues. The J segment lost 3 bases and the V segment lost 4 bases, leaving 10 bases of the junction unmatched. Here the CDR3 reads CASSSGGGTGYYEQYF. The CDR3 bases are TGTGCCAGCAGCTCCGGAGGTGGGACAGGGTACTACGAGCAGTACTTC.